This TCR beta chain was sequenced for a study of human T cells and chemical hapten exposure. Study-wide background: The use of 2% DPC on roughly 2 cm by roughly 2 cm of upper inner arm skin constituted sensitization.

The V and J ends lost 5 bases and 8 bases respectively, with 15 bases between them. The CDR3 contains 13 residues. From germline, CDR1 is SGHTA and CDR2 FQGNSA. As to time point: patch test 3, about 24 weeks after DPC sensitization. Indicated treatment: therapeutic diphenylcyclopropenone sensitization with weekly scalp DPC. Every patch test was put on after a blood sample was taken. Suited to DPC and affected by alopecia, the donors ranged from 18 to 70 years old. A few counts support this clonotype. As yet, its antigen is unknown. Findings and caveats of the study: Unchanged with DPC sensitization were TCRs above 1 in 1000 frequency.

TCRdb reanalysed the RACE reads using MiXCR and keeps one entry per CDR3 protein. The repertoire holds approximately 110,000 distinct CDR3 sequences, with 30% to 35% as singletons. Sequenced here: whole blood, sampled in connection with sensitization to the hapten diphenylcyclopropenone (DPC). The chain joins TRBV7-2 to TRBJ2-5; D is unresolved. This TCR was recovered from a man between 40 and 49 years old with alopecia areata. Some clones in this sample may be carry-over from other donors' samples. The CDR3, as DNA: TGTGCCAGCAGCGCCGCAGAATTGTCCACCCAGTACTTC. Translation: CASSAAELSTQYF.